The clone carrying this T cell receptor beta chain was seen at least ten times. The antigen is not known. This sample was taken from a study of CD8 T cells in ankylosing spondylitis. Notes on the study in general: Characteristic of ankylosing spondylitis blood, it appeared, was a TCR beta motif comprising eight highly homologous variants.

TCRdb fed the 5' RACE reads into MiXCR, producing one record per CDR3 protein. This table holds a few hundred thousand distinct CDR3 sequences, roughly 13% found once. The V and J ends lost 5 bases and 10 bases respectively, with 15 bases between them. The CDR3 has 13 amino acids. The TCR sequence derives from a male donor with ankylosing spondylitis. The sequenced sample consisted of blood, either unsorted or a sorted T cell fraction (not recorded which). The rearrangement joins TRBV12-3 or TRBV12-4 to TRBJ2-1; D gene uncertain. The CDR3 coding sequence is TGTGCCAGCAGTATAAGACCCGCAGGCGAGCAGTTCTTC. It specifies CASSIRPAGEQFF.